Listed below are T cell receptor beta chains from one sample, sequenced in a study of T cell responses to AZD1222 COVID-19 vaccine. The protocol was immunoSEQ multiplex PCR, while the TCRdb copy is restricted to in-frame clones and leaves out a portion. The data contain 120,000 to 150,000 clones, approximately 91% of them seen just once; the ten biggest clones take up approximately 4.5%. Source: peripheral blood, taken on day 0 of AZD1222 vaccination. Source of these receptors: an adult in good health. Both conserved end residues are part of each CDR3. The order of the fields is V gene, J gene, clone size, D gene, CDR3 length, CDR3 protein, CDR3 DNA. D genes are given only for firm matches. Only part of the rows carry a size: once, few, many, or a class if the clone is expanded.

V gene: TRBV6-5; J gene: TRBJ1-5; clone size: -; D gene: TRBD1; CDR3 length: 14; CDR3 protein: CASSRDRANQPQHF; CDR3 DNA: TGTGCCAGCAGCCGGGACAGGGCAAATCAGCCCCAGCATTTT
V gene: TRBV28; J gene: TRBJ1-5; clone size: -; D gene: -; CDR3 length: 14; CDR3 protein: CASSLGGLVQPQHF; CDR3 DNA: TGTGCCAGCAGCCTGGGGGGGTTAGTTCAGCCCCAGCATTTT
V gene: TRBV6-1; J gene: TRBJ1-2; clone size: -; D gene: -; CDR3 length: 16; CDR3 protein: CASSEAPQGGNYGYTF; CDR3 DNA: TGTGCCAGCAGTGAAGCGCCCCAGGGCGGGAACTATGGCTACACCTTC
V gene: TRBV2; J gene: TRBJ2-3; clone size: -; D gene: -; CDR3 length: 15; CDR3 protein: CASSFQQGYTDTQYF; CDR3 DNA: TGTGCCAGCAGTTTTCAACAGGGTTACACAGATACGCAGTATTTT
V gene: TRBV6-2/TRBV6-3; J gene: TRBJ2-2; clone size: -; D gene: -; CDR3 length: 14; CDR3 protein: CASSYRGESGELFF; CDR3 DNA: TGTGCCAGCAGTTATAGGGGGGAGTCCGGGGAGCTGTTTTTT
V gene: TRBV2; J gene: TRBJ1-1; clone size: -; D gene: -; CDR3 length: 13; CDR3 protein: CASEGLMNTEAFF; CDR3 DNA: TGTGCCAGCGAGGGGCTAATGAACACTGAAGCTTTCTTT
V gene: TRBV12-3/TRBV12-4; J gene: TRBJ2-7; clone size: -; D gene: -; CDR3 length: 12; CDR3 protein: CASSLGTYEQYF; CDR3 DNA: TGTGCCAGCAGTTTAGGGACCTACGAGCAGTACTTC
V gene: TRBV7-3; J gene: TRBJ1-1; clone size: -; D gene: TRBD1; CDR3 length: 17; CDR3 protein: CASSSDRRTGMNTEAFF; CDR3 DNA: TGTGCCAGCAGCTCGGACCGGCGGACAGGGATGAACACTGAAGCTTTCTTT
V gene: TRBV6-5; J gene: TRBJ1-1; clone size: -; D gene: -; CDR3 length: 13; CDR3 protein: CASPGTDYTEAFF; CDR3 DNA: TGTGCCAGCCCGGGGACGGACTACACTGAAGCTTTCTTT
V gene: TRBV18; J gene: TRBJ2-7; clone size: -; D gene: -; CDR3 length: 13; CDR3 protein: CASSPGRTYEQYF; CDR3 DNA: TGTGCCAGCTCACCAGGGAGGACATACGAGCAGTACTTC
V gene: TRBV10-1; J gene: TRBJ2-7; clone size: few; D gene: TRBD1; CDR3 length: 14; CDR3 protein: CASSRDSGSHEQYF; CDR3 DNA: TGCGCCAGCAGTCGGGACAGTGGGAGTCACGAGCAGTACTTC
V gene: TRBV7-6; J gene: TRBJ2-7; clone size: -; D gene: TRBD2; CDR3 length: 16; CDR3 protein: CASSLLAGGGAYEQYF; CDR3 DNA: TGTGCCAGCAGCCTGCTTGCGGGGGGCGGCGCCTACGAGCAGTACTTC
V gene: TRBV9; J gene: TRBJ1-5; clone size: -; D gene: -; CDR3 length: 15; CDR3 protein: CASSASKDSNQPQHF; CDR3 DNA: TGTGCCAGCAGCGCCTCAAAGGACAGCAATCAGCCCCAGCATTTT
V gene: TRBV7-3; J gene: TRBJ2-1; clone size: -; D gene: -; CDR3 length: 15; CDR3 protein: CASSGVDTAYNEQFF; CDR3 DNA: TGTGCCAGCAGCGGGGTAGACACAGCCTACAATGAGCAGTTCTTC
V gene: TRBV18; J gene: TRBJ1-3; clone size: -; D gene: TRBD1; CDR3 length: 16; CDR3 protein: CASSQTGQVSGNTIYF; CDR3 DNA: TGTGCCAGCTCACAAACGGGACAGGTCTCTGGAAACACCATATATTTT
V gene: TRBV18; J gene: TRBJ2-3; clone size: -; D gene: TRBD2; CDR3 length: 16; CDR3 protein: CASSPPTSGREDTQYF; CDR3 DNA: TGTGCCAGCTCACCACCGACCAGCGGGAGAGAAGATACGCAGTATTTT
V gene: TRBV5-1; J gene: TRBJ1-1; clone size: -; D gene: -; CDR3 length: 13; CDR3 protein: CASSTTVNTEAFF; CDR3 DNA: TGCGCCAGCAGCACGACAGTGAACACTGAAGCTTTCTTT
V gene: TRBV6-1; J gene: TRBJ1-2; clone size: -; D gene: -; CDR3 length: 16; CDR3 protein: CASSGAGRPANYGYTF; CDR3 DNA: TGTGCCAGCAGTGGGGCCGGAAGGCCCGCTAACTATGGCTACACCTTC
V gene: TRBV5-1; J gene: TRBJ2-3; clone size: -; D gene: -; CDR3 length: 15; CDR3 protein: CASSVSGTSTDTQYF; CDR3 DNA: TGCGCCAGCAGCGTATCCGGGACGTCTACAGATACGCAGTATTTT
V gene: TRBV28; J gene: TRBJ2-7; clone size: -; D gene: -; CDR3 length: 16; CDR3 protein: CASRVTRGWYTYEQYF; CDR3 DNA: TGTGCCAGCAGGGTAACTAGGGGATGGTACACCTACGAGCAGTACTTC
V gene: TRBV11-2; J gene: TRBJ2-1; clone size: -; D gene: -; CDR3 length: 14; CDR3 protein: CASSPFGEYNEQFF; CDR3 DNA: TGTGCCAGCAGCCCCTTCGGAGAATACAATGAGCAGTTCTTC
V gene: TRBV7-9; J gene: TRBJ2-3; clone size: many; D gene: -; CDR3 length: 14; CDR3 protein: CASSSRIDRNAQYF; CDR3 DNA: TGTGCCAGCAGCTCGCGAATAGACAGGAATGCGCAGTATTTT
V gene: TRBV19; J gene: TRBJ1-5; clone size: -; D gene: -; CDR3 length: 13; CDR3 protein: CASSIYGNQPQHF; CDR3 DNA: TGTGCCAGTAGTATCTACGGAAATCAGCCCCAGCATTTT
V gene: TRBV30; J gene: TRBJ2-1; clone size: -; D gene: -; CDR3 length: 12; CDR3 protein: CAWSQINNEQFF; CDR3 DNA: TGTGCCTGGAGTCAAATAAACAATGAGCAGTTCTTC
V gene: TRBV11-2; J gene: TRBJ2-7; clone size: -; D gene: TRBD1; CDR3 length: 14; CDR3 protein: CASSLRSTGYEQYF; CDR3 DNA: TGTGCCAGCAGCTTACGTTCGACAGGGTACGAGCAGTACTTC
V gene: TRBV2; J gene: TRBJ1-1; clone size: -; D gene: TRBD1; CDR3 length: 15; CDR3 protein: CASRADRGGYTEAFF; CDR3 DNA: TGTGCCAGCAGGGCGGACAGGGGAGGGTACACTGAAGCTTTCTTT
V gene: TRBV28; J gene: TRBJ1-2; clone size: -; D gene: TRBD1; CDR3 length: 12; CDR3 protein: CASSSDRGGYTF; CDR3 DNA: TGTGCCAGCAGTTCCGACAGGGGTGGCTACACCTTC
V gene: TRBV5-6; J gene: TRBJ2-5; clone size: -; D gene: -; CDR3 length: 14; CDR3 protein: CASNWGWRGETQYF; CDR3 DNA: TGTGCCAGCAACTGGGGTTGGCGGGGTGAGACCCAGTACTTC
V gene: TRBV7-8; J gene: TRBJ2-5; clone size: -; D gene: -; CDR3 length: 13; CDR3 protein: CASSWTPGETQYF; CDR3 DNA: TGTGCCAGCAGCTGGACCCCGGGAGAGACCCAGTACTTC
V gene: TRBV25-1; J gene: TRBJ2-1; clone size: -; D gene: TRBD2; CDR3 length: 15; CDR3 protein: CASSERAGGTAEQFF; CDR3 DNA: TGTGCCAGCAGTGAACGAGCGGGAGGAACGGCTGAGCAGTTCTTC
V gene: TRBV30; J gene: TRBJ1-1; clone size: -; D gene: -; CDR3 length: 13; CDR3 protein: CAWRVSMNTEAFF; CDR3 DNA: TGTGCCTGGAGGGTGAGCATGAACACTGAAGCTTTCTTT
V gene: TRBV3-1/TRBV3-2; J gene: TRBJ1-2; clone size: -; D gene: -; CDR3 length: 14; CDR3 protein: CASSQDLARYGYTF; CDR3 DNA: TGTGCCAGCAGCCAAGATCTTGCCCGGTATGGCTACACCTTC
V gene: TRBV19; J gene: TRBJ2-7; clone size: -; D gene: TRBD1; CDR3 length: 15; CDR3 protein: CASSIVQGSSYEQYF; CDR3 DNA: TGTGCCAGTAGTATTGTACAGGGGAGCTCCTACGAGCAGTACTTC
V gene: TRBV6-4; J gene: TRBJ2-2; clone size: -; D gene: -; CDR3 length: 14; CDR3 protein: CASSDRTNTGELFF; CDR3 DNA: TGTGCCAGCAGTGATCGGACGAACACCGGGGAGCTGTTTTTT
V gene: TRBV6-5; J gene: TRBJ2-1; clone size: -; D gene: TRBD1; CDR3 length: 14; CDR3 protein: CASATGQGYNEQFF; CDR3 DNA: TGTGCCAGCGCCACGGGACAGGGATACAATGAGCAGTTCTTC
V gene: TRBV18; J gene: TRBJ1-1; clone size: -; D gene: -; CDR3 length: 13; CDR3 protein: CASSPPGGTEAFF; CDR3 DNA: TGTGCCAGCTCACCACCGGGAGGCACTGAAGCTTTCTTT
V gene: TRBV10-1; J gene: TRBJ2-4; clone size: -; D gene: -; CDR3 length: 15; CDR3 protein: CASSAVKGHKNIQYF; CDR3 DNA: TGCGCCAGCAGTGCCGTCAAGGGGCACAAAAACATTCAGTACTTC
V gene: TRBV4-2; J gene: TRBJ2-5; clone size: -; D gene: -; CDR3 length: 16; CDR3 protein: CASSARGSGAGETQYF; CDR3 DNA: TGTGCCAGCAGCGCCAGAGGGTCCGGGGCGGGGGAGACCCAGTACTTC
V gene: TRBV3-1/TRBV3-2; J gene: TRBJ1-2; clone size: -; D gene: -; CDR3 length: 12; CDR3 protein: CASSQADLGYTF; CDR3 DNA: TGTGCCAGCAGCCAAGCGGATCTTGGCTACACCTTC
V gene: TRBV27; J gene: TRBJ1-6; clone size: -; D gene: TRBD1; CDR3 length: 16; CDR3 protein: CASSIQGNSYNSPLHF; CDR3 DNA: TGTGCCAGCAGTATACAGGGGAACTCCTATAATTCACCCCTCCACTTT
V gene: TRBV2; J gene: TRBJ1-1; clone size: few; D gene: TRBD1; CDR3 length: 16; CDR3 protein: CASRAGLGTGAYEAFF; CDR3 DNA: TGTGCCAGCAGGGCGGGGCTAGGGACAGGGGCTTATGAAGCTTTCTTT
V gene: TRBV6-2/TRBV6-3; J gene: TRBJ2-7; clone size: -; D gene: TRBD2; CDR3 length: 15; CDR3 protein: CASSYGSGRFYEQYF; CDR3 DNA: TGTGCCAGCAGTTATGGTAGCGGGCGGTTCTACGAGCAGTACTTC
V gene: TRBV2; J gene: TRBJ1-1; clone size: -; D gene: TRBD1; CDR3 length: 14; CDR3 protein: CASSIKRGPTEAFF; CDR3 DNA: TGTGCCAGCAGTATAAAAAGGGGGCCAACTGAAGCTTTCTTT
V gene: TRBV5-5; J gene: TRBJ1-1; clone size: -; D gene: -; CDR3 length: 17; CDR3 protein: CASSFLAGSTADTEAFF; CDR3 DNA: TGTGCCAGCAGCTTTTTAGCGGGGAGTACCGCGGACACTGAAGCTTTCTTT
V gene: TRBV25-1; J gene: TRBJ1-1; clone size: -; D gene: TRBD1; CDR3 length: 14; CDR3 protein: CASSKTGGRTEAFF; CDR3 DNA: TGTGCCAGCAGTAAGACAGGGGGGAGGACTGAAGCTTTCTTT
V gene: TRBV5-1; J gene: TRBJ2-3; clone size: -; D gene: TRBD1; CDR3 length: 16; CDR3 protein: CASSSGQGSGTDTQYF; CDR3 DNA: TGCGCCAGCAGCTCCGGACAGGGGTCGGGCACAGATACGCAGTATTTT
V gene: TRBV7-6; J gene: TRBJ1-3; clone size: -; D gene: TRBD1; CDR3 length: 15; CDR3 protein: CASSEGQGTGNTIYF; CDR3 DNA: TGTGCCAGCAGCGAGGGACAGGGGACTGGAAACACCATATATTTT